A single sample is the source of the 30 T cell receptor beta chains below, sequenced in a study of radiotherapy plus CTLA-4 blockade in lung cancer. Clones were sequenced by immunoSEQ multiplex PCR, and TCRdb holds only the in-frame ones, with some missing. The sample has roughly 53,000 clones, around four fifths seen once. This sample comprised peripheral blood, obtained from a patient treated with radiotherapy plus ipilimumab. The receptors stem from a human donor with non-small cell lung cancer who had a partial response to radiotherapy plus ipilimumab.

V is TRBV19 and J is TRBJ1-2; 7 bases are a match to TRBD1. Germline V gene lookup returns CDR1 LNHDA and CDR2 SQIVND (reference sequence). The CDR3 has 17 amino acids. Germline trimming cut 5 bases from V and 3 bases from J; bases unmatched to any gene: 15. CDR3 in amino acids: CASSYLDREALDYGYTF. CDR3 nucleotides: TGTGCCAGTAGTTATCTCGACAGGGAAGCGCTCGACTATGGCTACACCTTC.

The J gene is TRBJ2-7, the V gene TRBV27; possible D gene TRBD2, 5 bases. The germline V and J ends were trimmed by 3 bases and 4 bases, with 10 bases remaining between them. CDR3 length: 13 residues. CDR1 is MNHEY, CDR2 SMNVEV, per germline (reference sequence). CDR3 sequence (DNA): TGTGCCAGCAGTTTCACTAGTACGTACGAGCAGTACTTC. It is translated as CASSFTSTYEQYF.

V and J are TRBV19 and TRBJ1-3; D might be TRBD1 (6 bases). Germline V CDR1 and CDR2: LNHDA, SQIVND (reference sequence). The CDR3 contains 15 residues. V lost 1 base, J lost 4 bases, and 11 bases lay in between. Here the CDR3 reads CASSIAGVTGNTIYF. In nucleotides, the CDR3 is TGTGCCAGTAGTATAGCAGGGGTAACGGGAAACACCATATATTTT.

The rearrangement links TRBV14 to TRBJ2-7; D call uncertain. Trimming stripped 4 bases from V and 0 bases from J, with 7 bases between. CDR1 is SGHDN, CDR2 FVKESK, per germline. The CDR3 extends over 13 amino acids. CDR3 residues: CASSRQSSYEQYF. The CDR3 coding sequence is TGTGCCAGCAGCCGACAAAGCTCCTACGAGCAGTACTTC.

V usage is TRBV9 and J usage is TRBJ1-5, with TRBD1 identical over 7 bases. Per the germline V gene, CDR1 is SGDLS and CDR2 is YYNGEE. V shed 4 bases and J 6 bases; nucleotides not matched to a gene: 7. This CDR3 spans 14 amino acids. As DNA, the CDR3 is TGTGCCAGCAGCCTTGCCGGGACAGTTCAGCCCCAGCATTTT. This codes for CASSLAGTVQPQHF.

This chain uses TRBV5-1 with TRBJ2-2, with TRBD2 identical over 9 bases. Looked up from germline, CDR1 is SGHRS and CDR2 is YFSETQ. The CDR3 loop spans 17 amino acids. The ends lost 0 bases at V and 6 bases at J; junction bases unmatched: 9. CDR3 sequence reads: CASSLVWRGGVPGELFF. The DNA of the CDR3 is TGCGCCAGCAGCTTGGTTTGGCGGGGGGGCGTCCCCGGGGAGCTGTTTTTT. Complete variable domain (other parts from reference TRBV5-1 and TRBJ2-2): KAGVTQTPRYLIKTRGQQVTLSCSPISGHRSVSWYQQTPGQGLQFLFEYFSETQRNKGNFPGRFSGRQFSNSRSEMNVSTLELGDSALYLCASSLVWRGGVPGELFFGEGSRLTVL.

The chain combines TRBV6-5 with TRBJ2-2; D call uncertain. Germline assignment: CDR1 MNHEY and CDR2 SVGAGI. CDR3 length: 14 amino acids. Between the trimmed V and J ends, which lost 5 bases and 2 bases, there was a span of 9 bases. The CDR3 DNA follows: TGTGCCAGCAGTCGCGTTCTCAACACCGGGGAGCTGTTTTTT. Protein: CASSRVLNTGELFF.

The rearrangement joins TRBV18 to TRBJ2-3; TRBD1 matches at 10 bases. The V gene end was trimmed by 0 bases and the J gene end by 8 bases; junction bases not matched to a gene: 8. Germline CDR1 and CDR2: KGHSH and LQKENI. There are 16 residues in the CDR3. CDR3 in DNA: TGTGCCAGCTCACCACCGGGACAGGGGCTCGAGGGTACGCAGTATTTT. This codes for CASSPPGQGLEGTQYF.

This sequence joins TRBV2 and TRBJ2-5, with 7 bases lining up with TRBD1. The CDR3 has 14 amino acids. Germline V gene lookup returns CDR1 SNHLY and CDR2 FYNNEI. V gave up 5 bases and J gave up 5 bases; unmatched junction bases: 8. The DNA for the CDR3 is TGTGCCAGCAGTCCAGGGGGAAAGTGGGAGACCCAGTACTTC. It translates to CASSPGGKWETQYF.

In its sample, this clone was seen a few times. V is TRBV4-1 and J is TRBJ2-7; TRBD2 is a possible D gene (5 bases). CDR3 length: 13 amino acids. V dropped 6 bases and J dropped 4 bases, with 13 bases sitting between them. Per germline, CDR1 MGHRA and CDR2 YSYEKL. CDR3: CASSVTGSYEQYF. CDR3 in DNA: TGCGCCAGCAGTGTGACTGGGAGTTACGAGCAGTACTTC.

The CDR3 sequence is CSVDAWTGVSEAFF. The CDR3, as DNA: TGCAGCGTTGACGCTTGGACAGGGGTCAGTGAAGCTTTCTTT. This chain joins TRBV29-1 and TRBJ1-1; 9 nucleotides align to TRBD1. The ends lost 3 bases at V and 7 bases at J; junction bases unmatched: 9. This CDR3 is 14 amino acids long. CDR1 SQVTM and CDR2 ANQGSEA come from the germline V gene.

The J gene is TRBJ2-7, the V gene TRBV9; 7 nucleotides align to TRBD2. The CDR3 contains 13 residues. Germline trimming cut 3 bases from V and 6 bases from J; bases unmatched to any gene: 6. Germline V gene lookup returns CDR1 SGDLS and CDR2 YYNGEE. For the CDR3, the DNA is TGTGCCAGCAGCGCGGGAGGCAAGGGCGAGCAGTACTTC. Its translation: CASSAGGKGEQYF.

CDR3 sequence (DNA): TGTGCCAGTAGTCGACAGGGGACTAATGAAAAACTGTTTTTT. Translation gives CASSRQGTNEKLFF. The V gene is TRBV19, the J gene TRBJ1-4; 8 bases agree with TRBD1. Germline lookup yields CDR1 LNHDA and CDR2 SQIVND (reference sequence). The CDR3 is made up of 14 amino acids. The junction had 1 base not matched to a gene; V was cut back by 5 bases and J by 2 bases.

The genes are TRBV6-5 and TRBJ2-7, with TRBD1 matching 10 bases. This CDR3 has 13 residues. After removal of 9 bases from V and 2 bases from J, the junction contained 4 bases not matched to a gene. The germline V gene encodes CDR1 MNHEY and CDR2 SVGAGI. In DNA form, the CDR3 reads TGTGCCAGTGGACAGGGGGTCCCCTACGAGCAGTACTTC. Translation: CASGQGVPYEQYF.

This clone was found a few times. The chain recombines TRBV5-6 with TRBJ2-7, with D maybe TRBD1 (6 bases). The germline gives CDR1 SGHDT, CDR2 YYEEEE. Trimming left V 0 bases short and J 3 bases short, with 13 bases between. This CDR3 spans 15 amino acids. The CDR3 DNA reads TGTGCCAGCAGCTTGGCAGGGGTGTTGATCTACGAGCAGTACTTC. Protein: CASSLAGVLIYEQYF.

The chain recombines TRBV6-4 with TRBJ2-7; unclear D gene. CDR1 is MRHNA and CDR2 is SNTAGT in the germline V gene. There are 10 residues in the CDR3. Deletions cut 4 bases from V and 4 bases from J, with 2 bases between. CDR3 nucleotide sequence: TGTGCCAGCAGTGTATACGAGCAGTACTTC. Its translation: CASSVYEQYF.

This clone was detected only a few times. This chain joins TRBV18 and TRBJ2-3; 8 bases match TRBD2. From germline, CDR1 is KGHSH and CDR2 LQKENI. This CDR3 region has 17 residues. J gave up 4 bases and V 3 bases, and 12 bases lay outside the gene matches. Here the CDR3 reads CASSPKSPGGLPDTQYF. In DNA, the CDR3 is TGTGCCAGCTCACCGAAGTCCCCGGGGGGGTTGCCAGATACGCAGTATTTT.

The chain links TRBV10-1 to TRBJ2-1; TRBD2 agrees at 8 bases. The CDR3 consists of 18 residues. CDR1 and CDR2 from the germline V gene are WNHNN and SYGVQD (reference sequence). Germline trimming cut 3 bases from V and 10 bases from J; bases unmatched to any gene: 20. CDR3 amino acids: CASSENSGGQKPRREQFF. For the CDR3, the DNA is TGCGCCAGCAGTGAAAACAGCGGGGGTCAAAAACCAAGGAGGGAGCAGTTCTTC.

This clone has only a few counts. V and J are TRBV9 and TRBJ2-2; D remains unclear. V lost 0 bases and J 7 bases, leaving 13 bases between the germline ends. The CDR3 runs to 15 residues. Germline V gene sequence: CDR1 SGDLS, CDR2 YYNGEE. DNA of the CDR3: TGTGCCAGCAGCGTAGGCCGGGTTCGTGACGGGGAGCTGTTTTTT. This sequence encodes CASSVGRVRDGELFF.

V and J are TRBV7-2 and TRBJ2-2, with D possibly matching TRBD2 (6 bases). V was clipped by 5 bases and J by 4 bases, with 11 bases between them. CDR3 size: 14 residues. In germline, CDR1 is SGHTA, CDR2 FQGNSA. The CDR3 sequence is CASSGTPLTGELFF. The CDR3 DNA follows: TGTGCCAGCAGCGGGACTCCCCTCACCGGGGAGCTGTTTTTT.

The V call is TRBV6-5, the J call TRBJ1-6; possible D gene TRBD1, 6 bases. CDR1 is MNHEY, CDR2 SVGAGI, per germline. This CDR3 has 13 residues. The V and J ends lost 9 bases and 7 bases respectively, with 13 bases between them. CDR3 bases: TGTGCCAGTACAGGGATCGAGAATTCACCCCTCCACTTT. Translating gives CASTGIENSPLHF.

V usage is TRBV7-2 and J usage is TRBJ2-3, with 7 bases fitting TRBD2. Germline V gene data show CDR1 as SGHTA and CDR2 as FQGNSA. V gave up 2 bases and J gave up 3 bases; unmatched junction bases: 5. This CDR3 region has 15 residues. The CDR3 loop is CASSLQLRETDTQYF. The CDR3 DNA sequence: TGTGCCAGCAGCTTACAACTGCGGGAGACAGATACGCAGTATTTT.

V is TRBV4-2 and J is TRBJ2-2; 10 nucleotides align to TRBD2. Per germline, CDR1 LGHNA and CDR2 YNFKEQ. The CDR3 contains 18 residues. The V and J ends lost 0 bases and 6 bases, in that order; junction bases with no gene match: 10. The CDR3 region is CASSQDRIAGGLAGELFF. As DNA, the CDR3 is TGTGCCAGCAGCCAAGATCGGATAGCGGGGGGATTAGCCGGGGAGCTGTTTTTT.

The CDR3 bases are TGTGCCAGCAGCGTACTCGGACAGGGATCTGAAAAACTGTTTTTT. Its protein product is CASSVLGQGSEKLFF. V usage is TRBV9 and J usage is TRBJ1-4, with 8 bases matching TRBD1. J lost 7 bases, V lost 1 base, and 6 bases had no gene match. This CDR3 has 15 amino acids. CDR1 and CDR2 (germline): SGDLS, YYNGEE.

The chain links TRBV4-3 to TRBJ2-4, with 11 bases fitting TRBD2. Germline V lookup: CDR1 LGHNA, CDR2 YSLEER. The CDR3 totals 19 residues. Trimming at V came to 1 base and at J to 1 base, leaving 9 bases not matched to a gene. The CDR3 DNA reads TGCGCCAGCAGCCAAGCACTAGCGGGGGCAGAAGGCGCCAAAAACATTCAGTACTTC. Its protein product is CASSQALAGAEGAKNIQYF.

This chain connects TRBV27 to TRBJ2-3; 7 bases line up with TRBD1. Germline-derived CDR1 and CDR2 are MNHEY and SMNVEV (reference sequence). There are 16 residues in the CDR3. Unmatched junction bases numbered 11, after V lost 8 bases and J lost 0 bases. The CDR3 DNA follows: TGTGCCAGCGGGACAGCAGGGTCATCTAGCACAGATACGCAGTATTTT. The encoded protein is CASGTAGSSSTDTQYF.

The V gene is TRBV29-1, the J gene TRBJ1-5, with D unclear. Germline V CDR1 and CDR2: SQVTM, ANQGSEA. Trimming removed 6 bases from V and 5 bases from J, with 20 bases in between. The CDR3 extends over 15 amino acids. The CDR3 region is CSVLLPRGSHQPQHF. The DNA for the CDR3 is TGCAGCGTGCTCTTGCCCCGAGGGTCCCATCAGCCCCAGCATTTT. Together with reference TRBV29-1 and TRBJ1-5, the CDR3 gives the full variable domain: SAVISQKPSRDICQRGTSLTIQCQVDSQVTMMFWYRQQPGQSLTLIATANQGSEATYESGFVIDKFPISRPNLTFSTLTVSNMSPEDSSIYLCSVLLPRGSHQPQHFGDGTRLSIL.

CDR3 region: CASSLNSGGEETQYF. DNA of the CDR3: TGTGCCAGCAGCTTAAATTCGGGGGGGGAGGAGACCCAGTACTTC. The V call is TRBV7-7, the J call TRBJ2-5; 8 bases agree with TRBD2. This CDR3 has 15 residues. V shed 2 bases, J shed 5 bases, and the junction held 7 bases outside the gene matches. CDR1 and CDR2 (germline): SSHAT, FNYEAQ (reference sequence). Full variable domain (rest looked up from reference TRBV7-7 and TRBJ2-5): GAGVSQSPRYKVTKRGQDVTLRCDPISSHATLYWYQQALGQGPEFLTYFNYEAQPDKSGLPSDRFSAERPEGSISTLTIQRTEQRDSAMYRCASSLNSGGEETQYFGPGTRLLVL.

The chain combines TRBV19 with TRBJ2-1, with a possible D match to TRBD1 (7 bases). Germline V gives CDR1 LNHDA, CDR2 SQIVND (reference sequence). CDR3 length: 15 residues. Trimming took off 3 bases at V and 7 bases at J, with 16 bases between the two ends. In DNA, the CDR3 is TGTGCCAGTAGTATTCGGACACAGGGGAGGAATGAGCAGTTCTTC. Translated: CASSIRTQGRNEQFF.

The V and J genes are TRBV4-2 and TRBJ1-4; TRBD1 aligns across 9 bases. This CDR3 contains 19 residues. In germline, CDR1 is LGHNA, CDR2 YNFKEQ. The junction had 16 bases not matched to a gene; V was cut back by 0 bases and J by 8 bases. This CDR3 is CASSQDRNRGLKYGEKLFF. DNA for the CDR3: TGTGCCAGCAGCCAAGATCGCAACAGGGGGCTTAAGTACGGCGAAAAACTGTTTTTT.